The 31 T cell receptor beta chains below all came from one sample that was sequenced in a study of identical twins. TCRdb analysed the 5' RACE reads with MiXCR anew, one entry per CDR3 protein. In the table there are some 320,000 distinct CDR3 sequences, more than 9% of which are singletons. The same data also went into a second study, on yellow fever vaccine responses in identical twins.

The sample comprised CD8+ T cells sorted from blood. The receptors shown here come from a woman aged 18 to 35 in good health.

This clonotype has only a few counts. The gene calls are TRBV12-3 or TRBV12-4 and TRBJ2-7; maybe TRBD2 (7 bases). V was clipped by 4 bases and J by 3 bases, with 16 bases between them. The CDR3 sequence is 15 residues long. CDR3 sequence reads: CASSSEGGGFYEQYF. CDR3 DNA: TGTGCCAGCAGTTCGGAAGGCGGGGGCTTCTACGAGCAGTACTTC.

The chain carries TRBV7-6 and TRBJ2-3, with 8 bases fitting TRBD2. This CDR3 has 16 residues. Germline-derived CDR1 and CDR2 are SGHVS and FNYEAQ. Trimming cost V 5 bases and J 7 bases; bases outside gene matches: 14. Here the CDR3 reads CASSPSVGSGENTQYF. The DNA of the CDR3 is TGTGCCAGCAGCCCCTCGGTCGGTAGCGGGGAAAATACGCAGTATTTT.

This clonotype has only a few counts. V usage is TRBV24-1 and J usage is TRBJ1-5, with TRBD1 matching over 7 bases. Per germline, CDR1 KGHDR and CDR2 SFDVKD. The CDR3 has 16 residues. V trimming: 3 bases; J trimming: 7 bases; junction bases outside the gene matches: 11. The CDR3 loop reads CATSDPQTGRGQPQHF. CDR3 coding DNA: TGTGCCACCAGTGATCCCCAGACAGGGAGGGGGCAGCCCCAGCATTTT.

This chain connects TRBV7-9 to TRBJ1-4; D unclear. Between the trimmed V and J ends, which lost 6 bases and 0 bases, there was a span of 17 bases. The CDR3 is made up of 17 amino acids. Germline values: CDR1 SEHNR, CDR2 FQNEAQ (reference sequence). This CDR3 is CASSPRRRGATNEKLFF. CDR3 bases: TGTGCCAGCAGTCCCAGACGGCGGGGTGCAACTAATGAAAAACTGTTTTTT.

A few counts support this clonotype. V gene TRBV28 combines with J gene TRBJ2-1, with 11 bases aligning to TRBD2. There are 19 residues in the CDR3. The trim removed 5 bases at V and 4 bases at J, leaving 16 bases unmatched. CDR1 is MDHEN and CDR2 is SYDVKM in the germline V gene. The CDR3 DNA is TGTGCCAGCAGTCTGGAACTAGCGGGGGAAGGGCCCCTATACAATGAGCAGTTCTTC. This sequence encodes CASSLELAGEGPLYNEQFF.

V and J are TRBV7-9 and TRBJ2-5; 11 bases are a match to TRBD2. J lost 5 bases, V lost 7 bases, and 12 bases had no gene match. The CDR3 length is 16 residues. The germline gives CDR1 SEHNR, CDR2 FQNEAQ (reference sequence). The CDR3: CASIRPASGGRETQYF. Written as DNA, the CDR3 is TGTGCCAGCATCCGACCGGCTAGCGGGGGGCGGGAGACCCAGTACTTC. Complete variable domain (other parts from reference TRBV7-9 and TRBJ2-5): DTGVSQNPRHKITKRGQNVTFRCDPISEHNRLYWYRQTLGQGPEFLTYFQNEAQLEKSRLLSDRFSAERPKGSFSTLEIQRTEQGDSAMYLCASIRPASGGRETQYFGPGTRLLVL.

The CDR3 DNA reads as TGTGCTAGTGGTTTGGCCGTAGCCTACAATGAGCAGTTCTTC. The encoded protein is CASGLAVAYNEQFF. J is TRBJ2-1 and V is TRBV12-5; no reliable D call. The CDR3 is made up of 14 amino acids. Germline V gives CDR1 LGHNT, CDR2 FRNRAP. Trimming removed 1 base from V and 2 bases from J, with 6 bases in between.

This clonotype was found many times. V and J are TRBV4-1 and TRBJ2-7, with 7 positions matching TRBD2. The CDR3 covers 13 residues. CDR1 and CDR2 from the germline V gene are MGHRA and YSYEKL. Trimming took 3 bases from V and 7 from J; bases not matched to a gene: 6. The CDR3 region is CASSHSLADEQYF. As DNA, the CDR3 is TGCGCCAGCAGCCATAGTCTAGCGGATGAGCAGTACTTC.

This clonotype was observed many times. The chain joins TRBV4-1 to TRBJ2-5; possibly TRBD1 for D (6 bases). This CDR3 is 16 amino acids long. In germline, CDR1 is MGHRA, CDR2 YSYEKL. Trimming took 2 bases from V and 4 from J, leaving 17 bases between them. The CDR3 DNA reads TGCGCCAGCAGCCAATCGAAAACAGGGTATGGAGAGACCCAGTACTTC. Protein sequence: CASSQSKTGYGETQYF.

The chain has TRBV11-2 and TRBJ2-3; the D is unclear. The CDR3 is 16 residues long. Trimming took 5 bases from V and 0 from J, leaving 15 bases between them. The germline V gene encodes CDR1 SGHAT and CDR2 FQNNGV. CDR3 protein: CASSRSMWSSTDTQYF. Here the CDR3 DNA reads TGTGCCAGCAGCCGCAGCATGTGGTCTAGCACAGATACGCAGTATTTT. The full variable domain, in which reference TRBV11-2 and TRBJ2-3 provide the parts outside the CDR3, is EAGVAQSPRYKIIEKRQSVAFWCNPISGHATLYWYQQILGQGPKLLIQFQNNGVVDDSQLPKDRFSAERLKGVDSTLKIQPAKLEDSAVYLCASSRSMWSSTDTQYFGPGTRLTVL.

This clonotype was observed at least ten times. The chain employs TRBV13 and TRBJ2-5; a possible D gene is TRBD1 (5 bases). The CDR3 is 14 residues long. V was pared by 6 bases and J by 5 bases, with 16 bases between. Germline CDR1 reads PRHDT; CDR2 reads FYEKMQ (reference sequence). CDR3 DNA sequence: TGTGCCAGCAGTTCATTACAGGTTGAGGAGACCCAGTACTTC. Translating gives CASSSLQVEETQYF.

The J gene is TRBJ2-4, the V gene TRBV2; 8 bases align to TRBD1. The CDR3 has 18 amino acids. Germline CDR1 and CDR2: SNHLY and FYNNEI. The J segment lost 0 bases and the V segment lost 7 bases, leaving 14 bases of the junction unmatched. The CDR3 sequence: CASTAPGQVILAKNIQYF. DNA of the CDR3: TGTGCCAGCACCGCCCCGGGACAGGTTATCCTAGCCAAAAACATTCAGTACTTC.

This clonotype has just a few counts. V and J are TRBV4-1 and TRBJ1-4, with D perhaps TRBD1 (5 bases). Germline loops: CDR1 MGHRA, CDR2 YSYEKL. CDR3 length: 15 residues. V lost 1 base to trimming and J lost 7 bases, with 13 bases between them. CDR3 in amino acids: CASSQASVGVEKLFF. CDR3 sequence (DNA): TGCGCCAGCAGCCAAGCGAGCGTGGGGGTTGAAAAACTGTTTTTT.

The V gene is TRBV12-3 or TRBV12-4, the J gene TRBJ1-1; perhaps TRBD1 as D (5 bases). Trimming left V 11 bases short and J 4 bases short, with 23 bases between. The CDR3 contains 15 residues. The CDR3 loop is CAVQGPVFGITEAFF. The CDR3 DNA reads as TGTGCCGTCCAGGGTCCGGTATTCGGCATCACTGAAGCTTTCTTT.

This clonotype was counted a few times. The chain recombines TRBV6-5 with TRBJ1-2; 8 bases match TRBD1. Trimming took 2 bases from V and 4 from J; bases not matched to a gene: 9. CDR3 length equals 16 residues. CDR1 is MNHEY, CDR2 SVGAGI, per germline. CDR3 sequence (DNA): TGTGCCAGCAGTTACAAGTACGCAGGGGGCGCCTATGGCTACACCTTC. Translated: CASSYKYAGGAYGYTF.

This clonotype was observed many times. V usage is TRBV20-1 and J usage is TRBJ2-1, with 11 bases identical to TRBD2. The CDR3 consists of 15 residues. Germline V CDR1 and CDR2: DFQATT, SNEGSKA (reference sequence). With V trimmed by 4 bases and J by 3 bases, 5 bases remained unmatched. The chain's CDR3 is CSAIPGTSGYNEQFF. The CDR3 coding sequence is TGCAGTGCTATACCCGGGACTAGCGGCTACAATGAGCAGTTCTTC.

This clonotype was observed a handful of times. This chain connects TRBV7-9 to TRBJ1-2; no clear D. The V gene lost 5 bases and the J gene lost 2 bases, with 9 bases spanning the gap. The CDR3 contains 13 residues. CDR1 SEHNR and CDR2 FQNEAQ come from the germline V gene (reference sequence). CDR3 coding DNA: TGTGCCAGCAGCACCTCTAGAAACTATGGCTACACCTTC. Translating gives CASSTSRNYGYTF.

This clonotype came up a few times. CDR3 residues: CASSQGAPYEQYF. CDR3 bases: TGCGCCAGCAGCCAAGGGGCTCCCTACGAGCAGTACTTC. The chain recombines TRBV4-1 with TRBJ2-7, with D uncertain. The germline V gene has CDR1 MGHRA and CDR2 YSYEKL. This CDR3 contains 13 residues. Deletions cut 1 base from V and 2 bases from J, with 6 bases between.

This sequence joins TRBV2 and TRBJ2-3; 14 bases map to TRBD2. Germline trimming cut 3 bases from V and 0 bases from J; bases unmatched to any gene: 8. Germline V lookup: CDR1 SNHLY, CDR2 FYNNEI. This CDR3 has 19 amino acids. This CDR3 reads CASSEGLAGETPSTDTQYF. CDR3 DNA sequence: TGTGCCAGCAGTGAGGGACTAGCGGGAGAGACACCCAGCACAGATACGCAGTATTTT. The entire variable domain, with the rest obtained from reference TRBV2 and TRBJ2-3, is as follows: EPEVTQTPSHQVTQMGQEVILRCVPISNHLYFYWYRQILGQKVEFLVSFYNNEISEKSEIFDDQFSVERPDGSNFTLKIRSTKLEDSAMYFCASSEGLAGETPSTDTQYFGPGTRLTVL.

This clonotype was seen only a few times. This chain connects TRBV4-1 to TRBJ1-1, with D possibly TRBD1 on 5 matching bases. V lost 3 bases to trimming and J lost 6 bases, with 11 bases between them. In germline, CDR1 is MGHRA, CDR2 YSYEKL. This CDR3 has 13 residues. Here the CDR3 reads CASSHGGLSEAFF. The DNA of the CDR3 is TGCGCCAGCAGCCATGGGGGACTTTCTGAAGCTTTCTTT.

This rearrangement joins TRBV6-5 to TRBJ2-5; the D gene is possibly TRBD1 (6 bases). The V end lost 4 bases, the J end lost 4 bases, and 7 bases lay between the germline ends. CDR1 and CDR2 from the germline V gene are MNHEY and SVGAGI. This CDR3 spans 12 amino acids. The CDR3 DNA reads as TGTGCCAGCAGTTCCAGGGGAGAGACCCAGTACTTC. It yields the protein CASSSRGETQYF.

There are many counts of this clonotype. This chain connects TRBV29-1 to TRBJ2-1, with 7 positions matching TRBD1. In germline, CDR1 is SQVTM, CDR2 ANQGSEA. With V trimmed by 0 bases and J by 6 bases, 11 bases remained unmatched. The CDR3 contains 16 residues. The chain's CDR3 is CSVEDRGGAWGNEQFF. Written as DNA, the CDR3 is TGCAGCGTTGAAGATCGAGGGGGCGCTTGGGGCAATGAGCAGTTCTTC.

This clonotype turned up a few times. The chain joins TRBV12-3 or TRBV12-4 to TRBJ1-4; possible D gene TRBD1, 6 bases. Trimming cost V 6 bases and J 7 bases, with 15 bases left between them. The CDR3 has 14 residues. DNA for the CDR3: TGTGCCAGCAGACGGCAGGGGAGTGGTGAAAAACTGTTTTTT. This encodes CASRRQGSGEKLFF.

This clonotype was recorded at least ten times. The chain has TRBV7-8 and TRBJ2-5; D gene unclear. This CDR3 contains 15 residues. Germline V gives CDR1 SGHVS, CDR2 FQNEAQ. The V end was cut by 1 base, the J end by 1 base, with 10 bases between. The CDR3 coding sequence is TGTGCCAGCAGCTTAGGGTCCTCGTCCCAAGAGACCCAGTACTTC. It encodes CASSLGSSSQETQYF.

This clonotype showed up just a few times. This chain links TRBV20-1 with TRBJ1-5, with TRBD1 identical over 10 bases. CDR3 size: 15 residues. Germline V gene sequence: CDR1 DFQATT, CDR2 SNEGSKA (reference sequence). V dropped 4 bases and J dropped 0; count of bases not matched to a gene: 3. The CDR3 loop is CSATGQGFSNQPQHF. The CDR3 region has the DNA TGCAGTGCTACGGGACAGGGGTTTAGCAATCAGCCCCAGCATTTT.

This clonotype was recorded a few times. The CDR3 coding sequence is TGCGCCAGCAGCACCAACAGGGCTCGGGACAATGAGCAGTTCTTC. Translating it yields CASSTNRARDNEQFF. This rearrangement joins TRBV5-1 to TRBJ2-1, with D possibly being TRBD1 (6 bases). Looked up from germline, CDR1 is SGHRS and CDR2 is YFSETQ. V lost 4 bases and J lost 5, with 16 bases in between. This CDR3 is 15 amino acids long.

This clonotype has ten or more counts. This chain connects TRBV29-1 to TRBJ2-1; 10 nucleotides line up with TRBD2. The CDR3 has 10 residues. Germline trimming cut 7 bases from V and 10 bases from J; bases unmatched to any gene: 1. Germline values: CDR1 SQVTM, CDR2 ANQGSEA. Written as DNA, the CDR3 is TGCAGCGCTAGCGGGGGCGAGCAGTTCTTC. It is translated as CSASGGEQFF.

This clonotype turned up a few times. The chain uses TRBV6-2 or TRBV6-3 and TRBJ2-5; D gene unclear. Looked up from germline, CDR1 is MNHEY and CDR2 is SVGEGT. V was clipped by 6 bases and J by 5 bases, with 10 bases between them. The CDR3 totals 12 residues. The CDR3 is CASRGIRETQYF. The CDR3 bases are TGTGCCAGCAGGGGGATTCGGGAGACCCAGTACTTC.

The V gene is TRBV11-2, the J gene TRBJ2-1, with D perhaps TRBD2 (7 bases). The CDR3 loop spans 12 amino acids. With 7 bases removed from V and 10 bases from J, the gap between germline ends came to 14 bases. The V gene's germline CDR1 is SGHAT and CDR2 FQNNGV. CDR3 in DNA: TGTGCCAGCATACGGGGGGCAGGGGAGCAGTTCTTC. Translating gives CASIRGAGEQFF.

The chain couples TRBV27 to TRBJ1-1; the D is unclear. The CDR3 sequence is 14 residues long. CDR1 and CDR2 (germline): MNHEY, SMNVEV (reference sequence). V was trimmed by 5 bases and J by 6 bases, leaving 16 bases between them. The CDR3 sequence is CASSPTSWAAEAFF. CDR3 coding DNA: TGTGCCAGCAGTCCCACCTCCTGGGCGGCTGAAGCTTTCTTT.

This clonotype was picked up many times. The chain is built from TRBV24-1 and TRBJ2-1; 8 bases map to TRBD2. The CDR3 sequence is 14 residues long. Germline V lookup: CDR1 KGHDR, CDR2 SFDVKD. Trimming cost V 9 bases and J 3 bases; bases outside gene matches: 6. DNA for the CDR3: TGTGCCACCGGTTCGCGGGGGGTCTACAATGAGCAGTTCTTC. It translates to CATGSRGVYNEQFF.